In this sample, the clone carrying this TCR beta chain turned up once. Its antigen is not identified. This specimen comes from a study of T cell responses to AZD1222 COVID-19 vaccine. Study in general: Doses given second, at about 4 or about 12 weeks, were pooled. Study results and caveats: Samples come after the peak T cell response, not at day 14. White British people made up most donors, females outnumbered males, and clonal diversity was possibly underestimated.

The trim removed 1 base at V and 8 bases at J, leaving 7 bases unmatched. The length of the CDR3 is 15 residues. CDR1 LNHDA and CDR2 SQIVND come from the germline V gene (reference sequence). Only in-frame clones appear in the TCRdb table, and some are missing; sequencing was by immunoSEQ multiplex PCR. The sample lists over 150,000 clones, 90% occurring once. The chain employs TRBV19 and TRBJ1-4, with 7 nucleotides matching TRBD1. The specimen comprised peripheral blood, sampled on day 0 of AZD1222 vaccination. This receptor was taken from an adult in good health. The CDR3: CASSIARDSMEKLFF. CDR3 DNA sequence: TGTGCCAGTAGTATAGCCCGGGACAGTATGGAAAAACTGTTTTTT.